Sequencing of this T cell receptor beta chain was carried out in a study of blood T cell repertoires in COVID-19. For the study at large: The United States, Italy and Spain provided the acute and convalescent COVID-19 samples.

This CDR3 has 15 amino acids. Looked up from germline, CDR1 is LGHNA and CDR2 is YNFKEQ. The V gene lost 0 bases and the J gene lost 2 bases, with 10 bases spanning the gap. Authors' data handling: Reference gene primer amplification gave estimated nucleated cell counts. Profiling relied on immunoSEQ multiplex PCR, and the TCRdb table lists in-frame clones only, not all of them. V and J calls and clone size are copied from that table; D and trimming were computed from the DNA. The sample includes about 410,000 clones, just over 85% of them seen just once. Material: peripheral blood. The TCR sequence derives from a woman in her 30s with active or convalescent COVID-19. The chain combines TRBV4-2 with TRBJ1-1; no definite D call. DNA for the CDR3: TGTGCCAGCAGCCAAGAGACACAGACAAACACTGAAGCTTTCTTT. Amino acid sequence: CASSQETQTNTEAFF.